This T cell receptor (beta chain) was found in a study of regulatory T cells in long-lasting Graves disease. Whole-study results and caveats: Repertoires from persistent disease leaned toward TRBV28, TRBJ1-2 and TRBJ2-5.

Investigators prepared the TCR beta libraries by applying iRepertoire HTBI primers and Arm-PCR of CDR3 regions. A single record per CDR3 protein comes from TCRdb applying MiXCR to the multiplex PCR reads. The sample contains a few hundred thousand distinct CDR3 sequences, roughly 21% of which appear only once. The length of the CDR3 is 16 residues. V was shortened by 6 bases and J by 0 bases, with 15 bases between the two germline ends. Noted time point: persistent/refractory GD, antithyroid drugs over 5 years with positive TRAb. Isolated PBMC RNA provided the starting material for the TCR library. Investigators report Graves' disease was diagnosed under American Thyroid Association guidelines. This clonotype has ten or more counts. Its cognate antigen is unknown.

The origin of this receptor is a female donor with Graves disease. The sequenced sample was peripheral blood mononuclear cells (PBMCs), obtained when the disease was refractory, from a patient treated with antithyroid drugs. The rearrangement joins TRBV12-3 or TRBV12-4 to TRBJ1-5; D unclear. CDR3 protein: CASREVGGYSNQPQHF. The CDR3 DNA is TGTGCCAGCAGGGAAGTGGGAGGTTATAGCAATCAGCCCCAGCATTTT.